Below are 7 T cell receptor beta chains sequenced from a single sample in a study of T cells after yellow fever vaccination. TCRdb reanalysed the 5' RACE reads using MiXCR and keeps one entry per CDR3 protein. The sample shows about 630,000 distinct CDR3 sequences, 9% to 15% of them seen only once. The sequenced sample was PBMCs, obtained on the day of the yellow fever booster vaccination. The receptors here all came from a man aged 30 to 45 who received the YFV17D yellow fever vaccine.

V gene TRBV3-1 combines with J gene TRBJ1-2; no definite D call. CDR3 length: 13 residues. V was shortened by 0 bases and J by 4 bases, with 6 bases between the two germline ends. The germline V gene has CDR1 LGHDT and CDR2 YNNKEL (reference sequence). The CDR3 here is CASSQENGYGYTF. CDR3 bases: TGTGCCAGCAGCCAAGAGAACGGCTATGGCTACACCTTC.

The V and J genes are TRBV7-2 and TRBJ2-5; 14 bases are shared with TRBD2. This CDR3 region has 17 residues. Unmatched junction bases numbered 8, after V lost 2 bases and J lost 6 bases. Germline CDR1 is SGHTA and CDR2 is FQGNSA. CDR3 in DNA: TGTGCCAGCAGCTTATTTCAAGGACTAGCGGGAGGAAAGACCCAGTACTTC. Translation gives CASSLFQGLAGGKTQYF.

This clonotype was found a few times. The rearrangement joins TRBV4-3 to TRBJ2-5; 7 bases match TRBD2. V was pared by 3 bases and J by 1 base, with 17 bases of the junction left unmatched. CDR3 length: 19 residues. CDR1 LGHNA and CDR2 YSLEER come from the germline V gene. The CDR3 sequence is CASSHGPGGSSGVQETQYF. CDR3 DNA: TGCGCCAGCAGCCACGGGCCGGGGGGATCTAGCGGAGTCCAAGAGACCCAGTACTTC.

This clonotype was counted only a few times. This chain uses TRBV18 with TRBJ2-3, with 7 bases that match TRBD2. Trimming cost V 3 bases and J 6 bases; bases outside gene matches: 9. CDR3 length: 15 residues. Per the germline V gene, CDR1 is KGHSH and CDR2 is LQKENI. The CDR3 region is CASSPTSRRSDTQYF. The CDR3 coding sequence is TGTGCCAGCTCACCGACTAGCAGGAGGTCGGATACGCAGTATTTT.

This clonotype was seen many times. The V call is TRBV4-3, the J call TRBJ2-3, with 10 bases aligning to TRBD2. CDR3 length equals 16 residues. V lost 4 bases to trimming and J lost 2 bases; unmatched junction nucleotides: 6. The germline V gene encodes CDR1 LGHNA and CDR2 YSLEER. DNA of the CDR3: TGCGCCAGCAGCCCGGGAGGACTAGCGGTCACAGATACGCAGTATTTT. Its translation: CASSPGGLAVTDTQYF.

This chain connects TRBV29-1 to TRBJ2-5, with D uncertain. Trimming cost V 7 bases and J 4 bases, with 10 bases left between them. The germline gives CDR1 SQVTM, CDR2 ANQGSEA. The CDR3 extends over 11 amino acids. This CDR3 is CSAPVRETQYF. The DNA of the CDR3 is TGCAGCGCTCCCGTAAGAGAGACCCAGTACTTC.

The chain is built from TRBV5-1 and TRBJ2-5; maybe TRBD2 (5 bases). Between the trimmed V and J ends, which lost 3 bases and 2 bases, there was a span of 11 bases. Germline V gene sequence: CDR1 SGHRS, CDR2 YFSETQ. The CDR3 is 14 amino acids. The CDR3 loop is CASSSGSVQETQYF. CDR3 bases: TGCGCCAGCAGCTCGGGGTCGGTTCAAGAGACCCAGTACTTC.